The 32 T cell receptor beta chains given below trace back to one sample, sequenced in a study of blood T cell repertoires in COVID-19. Data came from immunoSEQ multiplex PCR; TCRdb stores just in-frame clones and leaves some out. The table lists a few hundred thousand clones, 70% to 90% of them singletons. Sequencing was performed on PBMCs or T cells enriched from blood (not recorded which). The receptors shown here come from a woman in her thirties or forties with acute COVID-19.

This clone was picked up many times. The chain links TRBV3-1 (or the pseudogene TRBV3-2) to TRBJ1-1; 7 bases match TRBD1. Germline V CDR1 and CDR2: LGHDT, YNNKEL (reference sequence). J lost 1 base, V lost 4 bases, and 6 bases had no gene match. The CDR3 is 15 residues long. In DNA form, the CDR3 reads TGTGCCAGCAGCCCAACAGGGGCCACGAACACTGAAGCTTTCTTT. It encodes CASSPTGATNTEAFF.

The chain uses TRBV7-3 and TRBJ2-1; TRBD2 agrees at 7 bases. The CDR3 runs 12 residues. V was pared by 5 bases and J by 10 bases, with 5 bases of the junction left unmatched. The germline V gene encodes CDR1 SGHTA and CDR2 FQGTGA. The CDR3 region is CASSLLGGEQFF. CDR3 nucleotide sequence: TGTGCCAGCAGCCTCCTGGGGGGGGAGCAGTTCTTC. The entire variable domain, with the rest obtained from reference TRBV7-3 and TRBJ2-1, is as follows: GAGVSQTPSNKVTEKGKYVELRCDPISGHTALYWYRQSLGQGPEFLIYFQGTGAADDSGLPNDRFFAVRPEGSVSTLKIQRTERGDSAVYLCASSLLGGEQFFGPGTRLTVL.

The chain couples TRBV28 to TRBJ2-4; weak D call: TRBD1 (6 bases). V lost 2 bases and J 0 bases, leaving 11 bases between the germline ends. Germline V gene lookup returns CDR1 MDHEN and CDR2 SYDVKM. The CDR3 covers 16 residues. This CDR3 reads CASSLGQIQAKNIQYF. As DNA, the CDR3 is TGTGCCAGCAGTTTAGGACAGATCCAAGCCAAAAACATTCAGTACTTC.

The chain is built from TRBV15 and TRBJ1-5; D may be TRBD1 (5 bases). This CDR3 is built from 12 residues. Germline assignment: CDR1 LNHNV and CDR2 YYDKDF (reference sequence). Deletions cut 5 bases from V and 7 bases from J, with 9 bases between. The CDR3 loop reads CATSEGEQPQHF. In nucleotides, the CDR3 is TGTGCCACCAGCGAAGGGGAACAGCCCCAGCATTTT.

The gene calls are TRBV6-5 and TRBJ1-6; D ambiguous. Germline CDR1 MNHEY, CDR2 SVGAGI. V shed 2 bases and J shed 13 bases, with 9 bases lying between them. This CDR3 comprises 12 residues. CDR3 sequence (DNA): TGTGCCAGCAGTTACGGCCACGCTCCCCTCCACTTT. Amino acid sequence: CASSYGHAPLHF.

The table lists this clone with a count of one. The rearrangement uses TRBV19 and TRBJ2-1; TRBD1 matches 8 bases. V trimming: 7 bases; J trimming: 7 bases; junction bases outside the gene matches: 9. This CDR3 has 14 residues. From germline, CDR1 is LNHDA and CDR2 SQIVND (reference sequence). The DNA of the CDR3 is TGTGCCAGTAACCAGGGGGCGGTCGGGAATGAGCAGTTCTTC. Encoded protein: CASNQGAVGNEQFF.

This clone was detected many times. The gene calls are TRBV30 and TRBJ1-5; TRBD1 matches 8 bases. The V and J ends lost 4 bases and 3 bases, in that order; junction bases with no gene match: 2. The CDR3 length is 13 residues. Germline V CDR1 and CDR2: GTSNPN, SVGIG (reference sequence). The CDR3 bases are TGTGCCTGGAACAGGGGGTTCAATCAGCCCCAGCATTTT. Protein sequence: CAWNRGFNQPQHF.

The chain combines TRBV28 with TRBJ2-3, with 9 bases matching TRBD2. V dropped 4 bases and J dropped 6; count of bases not matched to a gene: 8. The CDR3 totals 15 residues. CDR1 is MDHEN, CDR2 SYDVKM, per germline. The CDR3 loop is CASSSPGLAADTQYF. CDR3 coding DNA: TGTGCCAGCAGTTCTCCGGGACTAGCAGCCGATACGCAGTATTTT.

This clone has just one count. Written as DNA, the CDR3 is TGTGCCAGCAGCCCCGCGGGACAGTTCAACACTGAAGCTTTCTTT. Encoded protein: CASSPAGQFNTEAFF. The rearrangement uses TRBV9 and TRBJ1-1; TRBD1 agrees at 7 bases. Germline trimming cut 4 bases from V and 2 bases from J; bases unmatched to any gene: 8. The germline CDR1 and CDR2 sequences are SGDLS and YYNGEE. CDR3 length: 15 residues.

The chain employs TRBV7-3 and TRBJ1-2; 7 nucleotides agree with TRBD1. The V segment lost 6 bases and the J segment 7 bases; nucleotides outside the gene matches: 8. The CDR3 is 13 residues long. Germline values: CDR1 SGHTA, CDR2 FQGTGA. CDR3 DNA sequence: TGTGCCAGCAGGGAACAAGGGGGCAGTGGCTACACCTTC. It specifies CASREQGGSGYTF.

The chain combines TRBV6-5 with TRBJ1-5; D uncertain. V was cut by 7 bases and J by 2 bases, with 15 bases left in between. The CDR3 length is 15 residues. Germline CDR1 is MNHEY and CDR2 is SVGAGI. The CDR3 DNA reads as TGTGCCAGCAAGGCAGGCTTCTTGGGCAATCAGCCCCAGCATTTT. It codes for CASKAGFLGNQPQHF.

J is TRBJ1-4 and V is TRBV12-1. TRBV12-1 is a known pseudogene. The CDR3 is 15 amino acids. The CDR3 sequence: CASSFVSRPGEKLFF. Written as DNA, the CDR3 is TGTGCCAGCAGCTTTGTGTCCCGTCCGGGTGAAAAACTGTTTTTT.

This chain links TRBV7-8 with TRBJ2-5, with D possibly TRBD1 on 6 matching bases. Trimming stripped 0 bases from V and 1 base from J, with 9 bases between. The CDR3 has 15 amino acids. The germline gives CDR1 SGHVS, CDR2 FQNEAQ. CDR3 DNA sequence: TGTGCCAGCAGCTTAGCAGGGGGTAGCCAAGAGACCCAGTACTTC. Translated, it gives CASSLAGGSQETQYF. The full variable domain, in which reference TRBV7-8 and TRBJ2-5 provide the parts outside the CDR3, is GAGVSQSPRYKVAKRGQDVALRCDPISGHVSLFWYQQALGQGPEFLTYFQNEAQLDKSGLPSDRFFAERPEGSVSTLKIQRTQQEDSAVYLCASSLAGGSQETQYFGPGTRLLVL.

This chain's CDR3 is CASMGDNEKLFF. The CDR3 coding sequence is TGTGCCAGCATGGGAGATAATGAAAAACTGTTTTTT. The chain joins TRBV6-5 to TRBJ1-4; D unresolved. CDR1 is MNHEY, CDR2 SVGAGI, per germline. The CDR3 spans 12 residues. V was pared by 7 bases and J by 4 bases, with 7 bases between.

This clone came up many times. This rearrangement joins TRBV5-1 to TRBJ1-6; the match to TRBD1 covers 9 bases. Germline CDR1 reads SGHRS; CDR2 reads YFSETQ. The CDR3 is 14 amino acids. Unmatched junction bases numbered 10, after V lost 5 bases and J lost 13 bases. This CDR3 is CASSYSGTGLPLHF. CDR3 sequence (DNA): TGCGCCAGCAGTTATTCCGGGACAGGGCTGCCCCTCCACTTT.

The chain has TRBV29-1 and TRBJ1-2, with TRBD1 matching over 9 bases. CDR3 length: 12 residues. Germline lookup yields CDR1 SQVTM and CDR2 ANQGSEA. V dropped 5 bases and J dropped 6; count of bases not matched to a gene: 4. The CDR3 DNA reads as TGCAGCGTTTCCGGGACAGGGCATGGCTACACCTTC. Its protein is CSVSGTGHGYTF.

The chain recombines TRBV15 with TRBJ1-3, with 8 bases identical to TRBD1. The trim removed 2 bases at V and 0 bases at J, leaving 6 bases unmatched. CDR1 and CDR2 from the germline V gene are LNHNV and YYDKDF (reference sequence). This CDR3 is 17 amino acids long. The CDR3 region has the DNA TGTGCCACCAGCAGACACAGGGGGTCTCTCTCTGGAAACACCATATATTTT. Amino acid sequence: CATSRHRGSLSGNTIYF. Drawing the rest from reference TRBV15 and TRBJ1-3, the complete variable domain is DAMVIQNPRYQVTQFGKPVTLSCSQTLNHNVMYWYQQKSSQAPKLLFHYYDKDFNNEADTPDNFQSRRPNTSFCFLDIRSPGLGDTAMYLCATSRHRGSLSGNTIYFGEGSWLTVV.

The chain links TRBV9 to TRBJ2-1; TRBD2 agrees at 11 bases. The length of the CDR3 is 15 residues. J gave up 2 bases and V 4 bases, and 2 bases lay outside the gene matches. CDR1 is SGDLS and CDR2 is YYNGEE in the germline V gene. This chain's CDR3 is CASSRLAGTYNEQFF. For the CDR3, the DNA is TGTGCCAGCAGCCGACTAGCGGGGACCTACAATGAGCAGTTCTTC.

The genes are TRBV7-2 and TRBJ2-1, with D perhaps matching TRBD2 (6 bases). CDR1 is SGHTA and CDR2 is FQGNSA in the germline V gene. Trimming pared 0 bases from V and 5 bases from J, leaving 11 bases between. The CDR3 sequence is 15 residues long. This chain's CDR3 is CASSLAISGHNEQFF. CDR3 nucleotide sequence: TGTGCCAGCAGCTTAGCGATAAGCGGGCACAATGAGCAGTTCTTC.

The chain recombines TRBV5-6 with TRBJ1-1, with TRBD1 identical over 7 bases. The germline CDR1 and CDR2 sequences are SGHDT and YYEEEE. Trimming took 4 bases from V and 1 from J; bases not matched to a gene: 4. The CDR3 runs 14 residues. The CDR3 DNA sequence: TGTGCCAGCAGCCCACAGGGGAGGAACACTGAAGCTTTCTTT. This codes for CASSPQGRNTEAFF.

J is TRBJ1-5 and V is TRBV2; D is perhaps TRBD1 (6 bases). In germline, CDR1 is SNHLY, CDR2 FYNNEI. V was pared by 1 base and J by 3 bases, with 10 bases between. CDR3 size: 15 residues. The CDR3 coding sequence is TGTGCCAGCAGTGAAGAAGGACAGAACAATCAGCCCCAGCATTTT. Its translation is CASSEEGQNNQPQHF.

The genes are TRBV7-3 and TRBJ2-1; 12 bases are a match to TRBD2. This CDR3 contains 19 residues. Trimming took 8 bases from V and 5 from J; bases not matched to a gene: 19. The V gene's germline CDR1 is SGHTA and CDR2 FQGTGA. The CDR3 DNA follows: TGTGCCAGCGCTAACAGGAGACTAGCGGGAGTAACGGTTGACAATGAGCAGTTCTTC. This sequence encodes CASANRRLAGVTVDNEQFF.

The rearrangement joins TRBV7-3 to TRBJ1-4; D is perhaps TRBD1 (5 bases). Trimming removed 4 bases from V and 6 bases from J, with 9 bases in between. Per the germline V gene, CDR1 is SGHTA and CDR2 is FQGTGA. The CDR3 has 13 amino acids. The CDR3 nucleotides read TGTGCCAGCAGCTCAGGGAAGGATGAAAAACTGTTTTTT. This translates into CASSSGKDEKLFF.

The chain couples TRBV18 to TRBJ1-3; TRBD1 is a possible D gene (6 bases). Looked up from germline, CDR1 is KGHSH and CDR2 is LQKENI. Trimming pared 2 bases from V and 3 bases from J, leaving 11 bases between. This CDR3 spans 15 amino acids. This CDR3 is CASSPMGAGGNTIYF. The CDR3 bases are TGTGCCAGCTCACCAATGGGGGCCGGTGGAAACACCATATATTTT.

The chain recombines TRBV27 with TRBJ2-2, with 11 bases identical to TRBD2. CDR3 size: 18 residues. After removal of 5 bases from V and 1 base from J, the junction contained 9 bases not matched to a gene. Germline V gene lookup returns CDR1 MNHEY and CDR2 SMNVEV (reference sequence). The DNA for the CDR3 is TGTGCCAGCAGTCCCGACCCTAGCGGGGGGCGGAACACCGGGGAGCTGTTTTTT. Translating gives CASSPDPSGGRNTGELFF.

The DNA for the CDR3 is TGTGCCTGGAGTGTACTAAGGGAGACCCAGTACTTC. Protein: CAWSVLRETQYF. The chain is built from TRBV30 and TRBJ2-5; D call uncertain. CDR1 is GTSNPN and CDR2 is SVGIG in the germline V gene (reference sequence). The germline V and J ends were trimmed by 0 bases and 5 bases, with 7 bases remaining between them. This CDR3 contains 12 residues. Based on the CDR3 plus reference TRBV30 and TRBJ2-5, the full variable domain is SQTIHQWPATLVQPVGSPLSLECTVEGTSNPNLYWYRQAAGRGLQLLFYSVGIGQISSEVPQNLSASRPQDRQFILSSKKLLLSDSGFYLCAWSVLRETQYFGPGTRLLVL.

This chain connects TRBV29-1 to TRBJ2-1; a possible D gene is TRBD2 (6 bases). This CDR3 spans 14 amino acids. Germline V lookup: CDR1 SQVTM, CDR2 ANQGSEA. V was clipped by 6 bases and J by 1 base, with 13 bases between them. The CDR3 region is CSVGSLLSYNEQFF. The DNA of the CDR3 is TGCAGCGTCGGGAGTCTTCTGTCCTACAATGAGCAGTTCTTC.

V and J are TRBV27 and TRBJ1-6; D is uncertain. Trimming shortened V by 6 bases and J by 1 base, and 16 bases separated the two germline ends. The CDR3 covers 17 residues. CDR1 is MNHEY, CDR2 SMNVEV, per germline (reference sequence). The CDR3 DNA is TGTGCCAGCAGCATCTCGGACCCGGGGTCCTATAATTCACCCCTCCACTTT. Amino acid sequence: CASSISDPGSYNSPLHF.

The rearrangement uses TRBV19 and TRBJ2-5, with a tentative D call TRBD2 (7 bases). The CDR3 runs 15 residues. Germline V gives CDR1 LNHDA, CDR2 SQIVND (reference sequence). Trimming left V 3 bases short and J 5 bases short, with 16 bases between. This CDR3 is CASSILGGGLETQYF. CDR3 coding DNA: TGTGCCAGTAGTATCTTAGGGGGGGGCCTGGAGACCCAGTACTTC.

The chain is built from TRBV6-4 and TRBJ1-2; 7 bases are a match to TRBD1. The V gene end was trimmed by 2 bases and the J gene end by 8 bases; junction bases not matched to a gene: 5. The CDR3 has 13 residues. CDR1 and CDR2 from the germline V gene are MRHNA and SNTAGT. CDR3 in DNA: TGTGCCAGCAGTGACGGCAGGGGGACCGGCTACACCTTC. Amino acid sequence: CASSDGRGTGYTF.

The genes are TRBV9 and TRBJ2-5; 7 bases align to TRBD1. Losses at the gene ends were 4 bases for V and 2 bases for J; bases not matched to a gene: 5. The length of the CDR3 is 14 residues. Germline CDR1 SGDLS, CDR2 YYNGEE. This CDR3 reads CASSTGTAQETQYF. As DNA, the CDR3 is TGTGCCAGCAGCACGGGGACAGCACAAGAGACCCAGTACTTC. The complete variable domain, with remaining parts taken from reference TRBV9 and TRBJ2-5, reads DSGVTQTPKHLITATGQRVTLRCSPRSGDLSVYWYQQSLDQGLQFLIQYYNGEERAKGNILERFSAQQFPDLHSELNLSSLELGDSALYFCASSTGTAQETQYFGPGTRLLVL.

This clone was found a few times. CDR3 bases: TGTGCCAGCAGTACCCCCCGCAGGTCTGACGAGCAGTTCTTC. Its translation is CASSTPRRSDEQFF. The gene calls are TRBV27 and TRBJ2-1; D remains unclear. Germline-derived CDR1 and CDR2 are MNHEY and SMNVEV (reference sequence). Trimming pared 5 bases from V and 10 bases from J, leaving 18 bases between. This CDR3 spans 14 amino acids.